This T cell receptor (beta chain) was documented in a study of blood T cell repertoires in COVID-19. At the level of the study: COVID-19 samples from acute and convalescent phases originated in the United States, Italy and Spain. In each case, the material was cDNA or gDNA derived from T cells, B-cell-depleted T cells, or PBMCs.

V shed 2 bases and J 2 bases; nucleotides not matched to a gene: 6. Per germline, CDR1 SGDLS and CDR2 YYNGEE. This CDR3 has 17 amino acids. Study processing details: Amplification with reference gene primers provided the estimates of nucleated cell counts. Measured with immunoSEQ multiplex PCR; TCRdb has only the in-frame clones, and not every one. D and trimming were read from the DNA, whereas the V and J calls and clone size are those reported in that table. In the table there are more than 75,000 clones, around 89% of which are singletons. V is TRBV9 and J is TRBJ2-3; 12 bases are shared with TRBD2. The source is a woman of 80 years or more with active COVID-19. The material sequenced was peripheral blood. CDR3: CASSVTSGSSDTDTQYF. The CDR3 DNA follows: TGTGCCAGCAGCGTGACTAGCGGGAGTTCGGACACAGATACGCAGTATTTT.